The 15 T cell receptor beta chains below come from one sample, sequenced in a study of blood T cell repertoires in COVID-19. Sequenced by immunoSEQ multiplex PCR; TCRdb stores in-frame clones only, minus some. This sample has almost 500,000 clones, with about 88% found just once. The specimen was PBMCs or T cells enriched from blood (not recorded which). These receptors were obtained from a woman aged 60-75 years who had recovered from COVID-19.

The sample holds one count of this clone. The chain links TRBV5-4 to TRBJ2-2; 7 positions agree with TRBD1. V lost 5 bases and J lost 3; bases outside the gene matches: 7. The germline gives CDR1 SGHNT, CDR2 YYREEE (reference sequence). The CDR3 runs to 15 residues. As DNA, the CDR3 is TGTGCCAGCAGTCCAGGGACAGCTGACACCGGGGAGCTGTTTTTT. Protein product: CASSPGTADTGELFF. Full variable domain (outside the CDR3, taken from reference TRBV5-4 and TRBJ2-2): ETGVTQSPTHLIKTRGQQVTLRCSSQSGHNTVSWYQQALGQGPQFIFQYYREEENGRGNFPPRFSGLQFPNYSSELNVNALELDDSALYLCASSPGTADTGELFFGEGSRLTVL.

CDR3 DNA sequence: TGTGCCAGCATCCTGACGCGCAGGCCATATGGCTACACCTTC. Its translation is CASILTRRPYGYTF. The V call is TRBV6-5, the J call TRBJ1-2; D gene ambiguous. The germline gives CDR1 MNHEY, CDR2 SVGAGI. The CDR3 runs to 14 residues. V was shortened by 7 bases and J by 5 bases, with 17 bases between the two germline ends.

The chain links TRBV12-5 to TRBJ1-2, with D possibly TRBD1 on 6 matching bases. This CDR3 contains 16 residues. The germline gives CDR1 LGHNT, CDR2 FRNRAP. V was pared by 0 bases and J by 4 bases, with 15 bases between. CDR3 sequence (DNA): TGTGCTAGTGGTTTGGTAACAGGGCGGGCGAGCTATGGCTACACCTTC. Encoded protein: CASGLVTGRASYGYTF.

The chain links TRBV5-1 to TRBJ2-3; 7 bases map to TRBD1. Trimming removed 4 bases from V and 2 bases from J; junction bases left unmatched: 1. The CDR3 runs 13 residues. Per the germline V gene, CDR1 is SGHRS and CDR2 is YFSETQ. The CDR3 is CASSGTVTDTQYF. In nucleotides, the CDR3 is TGCGCCAGCAGCGGGACAGTCACAGATACGCAGTATTTT.

The chain joins TRBV7-8 to TRBJ1-2; 7 positions match TRBD1. Germline CDR1 reads SGHVS; CDR2 reads FQNEAQ. The CDR3 runs to 16 residues. V trimming: 3 bases; J trimming: 2 bases; junction bases outside the gene matches: 9. This chain's CDR3 is CASSFKTQTGNYGYTF. CDR3 nucleotides: TGTGCCAGCAGCTTCAAAACGCAGACAGGGAACTATGGCTACACCTTC.

The rearrangement links TRBV28 to TRBJ2-1; TRBD2 is a possible D gene (5 bases). The CDR3 sequence is 13 residues long. Germline V gives CDR1 MDHEN, CDR2 SYDVKM. The ends were cut back, 5 bases at V and 13 bases at J, with 18 bases in the middle. The CDR3 reads CASSTATTMNQFF. DNA of the CDR3: TGTGCCAGCAGTACGGCGACTACAATGAATCAGTTCTTC.

V gene TRBV14 combines with J gene TRBJ1-2; 9 bases match TRBD1. The J segment lost 4 bases and the V segment lost 1 base, leaving 4 bases of the junction unmatched. The V gene's germline CDR1 is SGHDN and CDR2 FVKESK. The CDR3 has 15 amino acids. CDR3 region: CASSQGTGASYGYTF. In DNA, the CDR3 is TGTGCCAGCAGCCAAGGGACAGGGGCTTCCTATGGCTACACCTTC.

A single count supports this clone. The chain's CDR3 is CASSLGGFNYGYTF. Here the CDR3 DNA reads TGTGCCAGCAGCTTGGGGGGTTTTAACTATGGCTACACCTTC. The chain joins TRBV13 to TRBJ1-2, with TRBD1 as a possible D gene (5 bases). The germline gives CDR1 PRHDT, CDR2 FYEKMQ (reference sequence). V gave up 3 bases and J gave up 1 base, with 9 bases separating them. The CDR3 has 14 residues.

The CDR3 region has the DNA TGTGCCAGCAGCCGACCGCCGGGGATCCCAGATACGCAGTATTTT. Translating it yields CASSRPPGIPDTQYF. The chain joins TRBV6-5 to TRBJ2-3; TRBD2 might be the D (5 bases). Trimming shortened V by 6 bases and J by 4 bases, and 17 bases separated the two germline ends. The CDR3 sequence is 15 residues long. Germline loops: CDR1 MNHEY, CDR2 SVGAGI.

This clone was seen just once. V is TRBV7-9 and J is TRBJ2-2, with a possible D match to TRBD1 (5 bases). V lost 5 bases and J lost 6, with 19 bases in between. This CDR3 comprises 16 residues. Germline lookup yields CDR1 SEHNR and CDR2 FQNEAQ (reference sequence). CDR3 sequence: CASSIRQPKLAGELFF. CDR3 in DNA: TGTGCCAGCAGCATCCGACAGCCCAAACTCGCCGGGGAGCTGTTTTTT.

The chain links TRBV6-5 to TRBJ1-2; a weak D match, TRBD1 (5 bases). This CDR3 has 15 residues. V gave up 7 bases and J gave up 0 bases, with 15 bases separating them. CDR1 and CDR2 (germline): MNHEY, SVGAGI. The CDR3 DNA sequence: TGTGCCAGCACTCGGGCGGGGGGGACTAACTATGGCTACACCTTC. This encodes CASTRAGGTNYGYTF.

This clone was counted once. This sequence joins TRBV6-5 and TRBJ1-1; 7 bases match TRBD1. Trimming removed 0 bases from V and 1 base from J; junction bases left unmatched: 5. Germline values: CDR1 MNHEY, CDR2 SVGAGI. The CDR3 has 16 amino acids. The CDR3 nucleotides read TGTGCCAGCAGTTACTCAAACAGGGGATGGAACACTGAAGCTTTCTTT. Protein: CASSYSNRGWNTEAFF.

This chain links TRBV5-1 with TRBJ1-3; TRBD1 aligns across 8 bases. Germline values: CDR1 SGHRS, CDR2 YFSETQ. With V trimmed by 4 bases and J by 2 bases, 8 bases remained unmatched. The CDR3 length is 16 residues. CDR3 residues: CASSTGQGAAGNTIYF. As DNA, the CDR3 is TGCGCCAGCAGCACAGGACAGGGAGCGGCTGGAAACACCATATATTTT.

This chain links TRBV4-1 with TRBJ2-3; no firm D call. CDR1 MGHRA and CDR2 YSYEKL come from the germline V gene. This CDR3 comprises 16 residues. V was shortened by 1 base and J by 0 bases, with 11 bases between the two germline ends. The CDR3 DNA sequence: TGCGCCAGCAGCCAAGCAAAAATAACTAGCACAGATACGCAGTATTTT. This gives the protein CASSQAKITSTDTQYF.

This rearrangement joins TRBV3-1 (or the pseudogene TRBV3-2) to TRBJ1-6, with D uncertain. V lost 4 bases to trimming and J lost 14 bases, with 18 bases between them. CDR3 length equals 14 residues. The germline gives CDR1 LGHDT, CDR2 YNNKEL (reference sequence). CDR3 residues: CASSRGPMVGTLHF. The CDR3 DNA sequence: TGTGCCAGCAGCCGCGGGCCGATGGTGGGTACCCTCCACTTT.